This T cell receptor beta chain was sequenced during a study of control samples from healthy donors and cancer patients. Clones were sequenced by immunoSEQ multiplex PCR, and TCRdb holds only the in-frame ones, with some missing. Of about 130,000 clones in the sample, approximately 92% were seen once. V lost 2 bases to trimming and J lost 5 bases, with 9 bases between them. From germline, CDR1 is GTSNPN and CDR2 SVGIG (reference sequence). This CDR3 contains 12 residues. The sequence derives from a man in his late teens or twenties in good health. V and J are TRBV30 and TRBJ2-5; unclear D gene. Sample: blood. The DNA for the CDR3 is TGTGCCTGGAGTCCCGGCGCGGAGACCCAGTACTTC. Its protein product is CAWSPGAETQYF.